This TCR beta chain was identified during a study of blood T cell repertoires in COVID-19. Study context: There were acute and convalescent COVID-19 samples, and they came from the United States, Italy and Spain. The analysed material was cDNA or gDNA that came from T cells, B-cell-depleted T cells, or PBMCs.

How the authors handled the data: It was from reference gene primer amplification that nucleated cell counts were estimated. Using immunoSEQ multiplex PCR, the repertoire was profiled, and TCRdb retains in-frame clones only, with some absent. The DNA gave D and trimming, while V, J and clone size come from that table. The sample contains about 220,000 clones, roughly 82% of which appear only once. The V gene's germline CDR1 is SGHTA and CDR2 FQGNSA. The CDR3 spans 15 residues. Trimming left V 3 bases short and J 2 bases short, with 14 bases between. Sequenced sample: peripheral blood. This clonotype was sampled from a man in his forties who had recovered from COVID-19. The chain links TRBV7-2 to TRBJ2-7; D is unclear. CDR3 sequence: CASSFGSLRTYEQYF. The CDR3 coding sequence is TGTGCCAGCAGCTTCGGGTCTCTACGCACCTACGAGCAGTACTTC.